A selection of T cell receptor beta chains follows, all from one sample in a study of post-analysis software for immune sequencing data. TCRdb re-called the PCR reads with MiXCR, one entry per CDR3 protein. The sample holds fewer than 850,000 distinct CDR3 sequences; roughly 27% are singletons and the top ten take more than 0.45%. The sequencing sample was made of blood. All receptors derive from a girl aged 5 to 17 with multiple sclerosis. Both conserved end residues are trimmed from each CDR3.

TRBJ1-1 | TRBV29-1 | SVEGDGTEAF
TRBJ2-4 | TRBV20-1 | SVSEDYKNIQY
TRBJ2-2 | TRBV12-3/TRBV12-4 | ASSRQGWTGELF
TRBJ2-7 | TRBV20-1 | SARNRDSLYEQY
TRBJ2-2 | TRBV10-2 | ASNTNPGLGAETGELF
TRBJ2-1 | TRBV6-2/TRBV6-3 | ANSYSKTSRNNEQF
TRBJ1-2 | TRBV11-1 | ASSLPKDSGGYGYT
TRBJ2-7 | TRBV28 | ASKRRDPLYEQY
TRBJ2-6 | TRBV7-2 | ASSSDSGANVLT
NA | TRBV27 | ASSFAPLVYNEQY
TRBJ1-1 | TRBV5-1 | ASSLVPGSGTEAF
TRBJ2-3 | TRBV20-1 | SASNRMDRGLRDTQY
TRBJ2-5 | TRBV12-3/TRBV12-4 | ASSFSGQGGETQY
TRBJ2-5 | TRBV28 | ASSLRGGLAETQY
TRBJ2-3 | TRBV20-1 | SARVPTGGVADTQY
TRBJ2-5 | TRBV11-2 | ASSLEGTGRETQY
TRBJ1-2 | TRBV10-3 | AISAAETMGYGYT
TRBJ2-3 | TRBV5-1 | ASSLPEIPPGAERDTQY
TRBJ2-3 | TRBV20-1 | SASPPLRGTDTQY
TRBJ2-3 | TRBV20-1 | SARVPWTGDTTDTQY
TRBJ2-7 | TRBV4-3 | ASARYRYYEQY
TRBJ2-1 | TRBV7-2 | ASSPRLAGGFGGEQF
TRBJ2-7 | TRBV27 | ASSPTGQGSYEQY
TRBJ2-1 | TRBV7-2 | ASSLVGGRMIFEQF
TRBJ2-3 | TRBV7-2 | ASGSAGLAGGFTDTQY
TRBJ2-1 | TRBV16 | ASSQFRDHNEQF
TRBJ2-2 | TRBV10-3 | AIMGPQRGPNTGELF
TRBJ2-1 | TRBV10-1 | TSSESNRVQF
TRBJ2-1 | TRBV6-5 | ASKPPGTSFYNEQF
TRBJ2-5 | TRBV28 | ASRVAGVETQY
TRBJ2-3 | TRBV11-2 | ASSLVRGSADTQY
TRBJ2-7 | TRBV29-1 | SVILSLVGSYEQY
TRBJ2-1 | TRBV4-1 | ASSHPGGTPEQF
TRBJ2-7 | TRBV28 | ASNPMSKGNYEQY
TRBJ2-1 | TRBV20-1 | SARGGRYNEQF
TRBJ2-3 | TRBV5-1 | ASSNGQGARDTQY
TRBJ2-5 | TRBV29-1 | SVEAGRGTQY
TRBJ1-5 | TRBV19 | ASRGRQNQPQH
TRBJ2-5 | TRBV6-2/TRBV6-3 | ASSYILGETQY
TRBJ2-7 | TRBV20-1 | SARLSYEQY
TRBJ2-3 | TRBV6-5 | ASSYSGPSTDTQY
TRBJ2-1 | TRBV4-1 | ASSQDWTDALVNEQF
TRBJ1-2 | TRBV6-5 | ASSYSAGYYGYT
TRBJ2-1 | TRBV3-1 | ASSQDYDFASVVRDNEQF
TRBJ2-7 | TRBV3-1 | ASSQGGGRGYEQY
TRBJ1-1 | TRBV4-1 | ASSQEGPRNTEAF
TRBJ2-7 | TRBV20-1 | SARDWSSGSSYEQY
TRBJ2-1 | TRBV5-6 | ASSPGQGDLRQF
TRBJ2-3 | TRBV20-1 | SASSPRDRGPTFSSTDTQY
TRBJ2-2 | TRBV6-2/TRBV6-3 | ASSYSMAGELF
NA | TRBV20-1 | SGEPGQGPRETQY